Only one count was recorded for the clone carrying this T cell receptor beta chain. The sample comes from a study of T cell changes during pregnancy in multiple sclerosis. Germline V gene lookup returns CDR1 SGHRS and CDR2 YFSETQ. The CDR3 extends over 14 amino acids. V lost 3 bases to trimming and J lost 8 bases; unmatched junction nucleotides: 7. Some clones are missing from TCRdb's copy, which holds only in-frame ones; the method was immunoSEQ multiplex PCR. The sample yields some 70,000 clones, 75% to 95% seen once. This chain joins TRBV5-1 and TRBJ1-5, with TRBD1 matching 8 bases. The sequencing used CD8+ T cells from peripheral blood mononuclear cells, collected before pregnancy. The sequence was obtained from a female donor with multiple sclerosis, enrolled in a pregnancy study. The CDR3 DNA follows: TGCGCCAGCAGCTCTGGACAGGGTGGAGAGCCCCAGCATTTT. Protein: CASSSGQGGEPQHF.